The 21 T cell receptor beta chains given below trace back to one sample, sequenced in a study of T cell responses to AZD1222 COVID-19 vaccine. Clones were read by immunoSEQ multiplex PCR, and TCRdb kept only the in-frame ones, dropping some. Of 150,000 to 200,000 clones in the sample, 90% to 95% were seen once. Source: peripheral blood, taken 28 days after the second AZD1222 dose. These receptors all come from an adult who received the AZD1222 COVID-19 vaccine.

The chain is built from TRBV3-1 (or the pseudogene TRBV3-2) and TRBJ1-3; D gene unclear. V was cut by 1 base and J by 5 bases, with 0 bases left in between. Germline V gives CDR1 LGHDT, CDR2 YNNKEL (reference sequence). The CDR3 extends over 11 amino acids. The CDR3 DNA reads TGTGCCAGCAGCCAAGGAAACACCATATATTTT. Its protein is CASSQGNTIYF.

The chain combines TRBV29-1 with TRBJ2-1; D possibly corresponds to TRBD1 (6 bases). CDR1 is SQVTM, CDR2 ANQGSEA, per germline. The V gene lost 7 bases and the J gene lost 3 bases, with 16 bases spanning the gap. This CDR3 has 14 amino acids. The CDR3 reads CSATGQFFYNEQFF. Here the CDR3 DNA reads TGCAGCGCCACTGGACAGTTTTTCTACAATGAGCAGTTCTTC.

V and J are TRBV3-1 (or the pseudogene TRBV3-2) and TRBJ2-7, with TRBD1 matching 12 bases. The J segment lost 4 bases and the V segment lost 4 bases, leaving 17 bases of the junction unmatched. The germline gives CDR1 LGHDT, CDR2 YNNKEL (reference sequence). The CDR3 extends over 19 amino acids. CDR3 loop: CASSPWDRGPDARGYEQYF. The CDR3, as DNA: TGTGCCAGCAGCCCCTGGGACAGGGGGCCCGACGCGAGAGGTTACGAGCAGTACTTC.

This chain joins TRBV10-3 and TRBJ2-7; 12 bases match TRBD1. CDR1 is ENHRY and CDR2 is SYGVKD in the germline V gene. J lost 7 bases, V lost 9 bases, and 4 bases had no gene match. The length of the CDR3 is 12 residues. The CDR3 is CAIGTGGGEQYF. As DNA, the CDR3 is TGTGCCATAGGGACAGGGGGCGGGGAGCAGTACTTC.

The genes are TRBV7-9 and TRBJ1-1; perhaps TRBD1 as D (5 bases). CDR3 length: 13 amino acids. The V end lost 6 bases, the J end lost 4 bases, and 12 bases lay between the germline ends. Germline V gene data show CDR1 as SEHNR and CDR2 as FQNEAQ (reference sequence). CDR3 protein: CASSWGDGTEAFF. Here the CDR3 DNA reads TGTGCCAGCAGTTGGGGGGATGGCACTGAAGCTTTCTTT.

The chain combines TRBV5-4 with TRBJ2-5; maybe TRBD2 (5 bases). There are 13 residues in the CDR3. CDR1 and CDR2 from the germline V gene are SGHNT and YYREEE (reference sequence). Deletions cut 4 bases from V and 5 bases from J, with 12 bases between. The CDR3 protein is CASSKGLAETQYF. The CDR3 DNA sequence: TGTGCCAGCAGCAAAGGACTTGCGGAGACCCAGTACTTC.

As to this clone: At one end, the junction sequence differs from germline, possibly due to a read error. The CDR3 sequence: CASTPPLRF. Here the CDR3 DNA reads TGTGCCAGCACTCCCCCTCTCCGATTT. The chain is built from TRBV6-6 and TRBJ1-3; D not resolved. This CDR3 has 9 amino acids. Germline V gives CDR1 MNHNY, CDR2 SVGAGI (reference sequence).

The genes are TRBV4-1 and TRBJ1-3; possibly TRBD1 for D (6 bases). Germline V CDR1 and CDR2: MGHRA, YSYEKL. V lost 2 bases to trimming and J lost 4 bases, with 21 bases between them. The CDR3 extends over 18 amino acids. CDR3 bases: TGCGCCAGCAGCCAACCACCTACCAGGGGCTTAGGAGGAAACACCATATATTTT. It codes for CASSQPPTRGLGGNTIYF.

V gene TRBV6-5 combines with J gene TRBJ2-1; 8 nucleotides agree with TRBD2. The germline CDR1 and CDR2 sequences are MNHEY and SVGAGI. The CDR3 sequence is 15 residues long. V was pared by 6 bases and J by 5 bases, with 9 bases of the junction left unmatched. CDR3 bases: TGTGCCAGCAGCCCCGGGGGGGTTAGTCACAATGAGCAGTTCTTC. This translates into CASSPGGVSHNEQFF.

The V and J genes are TRBV11-2 and TRBJ2-7, with 10 bases aligning to TRBD2. CDR1 is SGHAT and CDR2 is FQNNGV in the germline V gene. V gave up 5 bases and J gave up 2 bases; unmatched junction bases: 6. This CDR3 spans 15 amino acids. The CDR3 loop reads CASSVGLARAYEQYF. The CDR3 DNA is TGTGCCAGCAGCGTGGGACTAGCGCGTGCCTACGAGCAGTACTTC.

Worth noting for this clone: One end of the junction does not line up with germline, which may come from a read error. J is TRBJ2-7 and V is TRBV18; D not certain. The germline V gene encodes CDR1 KGHSH and CDR2 LQKENI. This CDR3 is built from 14 residues. In nucleotides, the CDR3 is TGTGCCAGCTCACCGGCCTCCCCGGAAAGGAGACAAAGGTTC. Translating it yields CASSPASPERRQRF.

The chain uses TRBV19 and TRBJ2-3; 10 nucleotides align to TRBD1. J gave up 3 bases and V 7 bases, and 4 bases lay outside the gene matches. CDR1 and CDR2 (germline): LNHDA, SQIVND (reference sequence). CDR3 length equals 14 residues. CDR3 coding DNA: TGTGCCAGTACCGACAGGGGGCGTACAGATACGCAGTATTTT. Its translation is CASTDRGRTDTQYF.

This rearrangement joins TRBV5-6 to TRBJ2-1; 7 nucleotides align to TRBD2. This CDR3 has 16 residues. Germline assignment: CDR1 SGHDT and CDR2 YYEEEE. V was pared by 0 bases and J by 0 bases, with 3 bases of the junction left unmatched. CDR3 loop: CASSLVGGSSYNEQFF. The CDR3 bases are TGTGCCAGCAGCTTGGTTGGCGGGAGCTCCTACAATGAGCAGTTCTTC.

The chain uses TRBV6-6 and TRBJ2-6; D uncertain. The V gene lost 5 bases and the J gene lost 1 base, with 15 bases spanning the gap. Germline CDR1 and CDR2: MNHNY and SVGAGI (reference sequence). The CDR3 extends over 17 amino acids. The CDR3 DNA is TGTGCCAGCAGTCCCCTGGCACCTACGTCTGGGGCCAACGTCCTGACTTTC. Protein sequence: CASSPLAPTSGANVLTF.

The gene calls are TRBV23-1 and TRBJ1-6; D is uncertain. TRBV23-1 is an open reading frame, and its role is uncertain. The CDR3 totals 16 residues. V lost 3 bases and J lost 7, with 16 bases in between. The CDR3 sequence is CASSHHGVPGNSPLHF. The CDR3 DNA sequence: TGCGCCAGCAGTCATCACGGGGTCCCCGGGAATTCACCCCTCCACTTT.

This chain uses TRBV7-3 with TRBJ2-3, with TRBD2 matching 7 bases. V was pared by 5 bases and J by 2 bases, with 10 bases of the junction left unmatched. The CDR3 covers 16 residues. The germline V gene encodes CDR1 SGHTA and CDR2 FQGTGA. DNA for the CDR3: TGTGCCAGCAGCCCCCAAGCGGGAAGAATCACAGATACGCAGTATTTT. Its protein is CASSPQAGRITDTQYF.

The rearrangement uses TRBV27 and TRBJ2-1, with D hard to call. Germline V gene lookup returns CDR1 MNHEY and CDR2 SMNVEV (reference sequence). CDR3 length equals 14 residues. The V end lost 6 bases, the J end lost 1 base, and 10 bases lay between the germline ends. CDR3: CASRPRESYNEQFF. DNA for the CDR3: TGTGCCAGCAGACCTAGGGAATCCTACAATGAGCAGTTCTTC.

This chain joins TRBV4-1 and TRBJ1-3; the D gene is possibly TRBD1 (6 bases). V lost 1 base to trimming and J lost 4 bases, with 8 bases between them. The CDR3 is made up of 14 amino acids. Germline V lookup: CDR1 MGHRA, CDR2 YSYEKL. This CDR3 reads CASSQVTGGNTIYF. In DNA form, the CDR3 reads TGCGCCAGCAGCCAAGTGACAGGCGGAAACACCATATATTTT.

The chain carries TRBV25-1 and TRBJ2-2, with 7 bases fitting TRBD2. The CDR3 length is 14 residues. V was pared by 10 bases and J by 5 bases, with 10 bases of the junction left unmatched. The V gene's germline CDR1 is MGHDK and CDR2 SYGVNS. As DNA, the CDR3 is TGTGCCACCTGGGACTTGGGAGGGACCGGGGAGCTGTTTTTT. Amino acids: CATWDLGGTGELFF.

The CDR3 loop reads CASSYRWENGYTF. CDR3 nucleotide sequence: TGTGCCAGCAGTTACCGCTGGGAGAATGGCTACACCTTC. The chain recombines TRBV6-5 with TRBJ1-2; no definite D call. V lost 2 bases and J 6 bases, leaving 10 bases between the germline ends. This CDR3 comprises 13 residues. Germline V gene lookup returns CDR1 MNHEY and CDR2 SVGAGI.

The J gene is TRBJ2-5, the V gene TRBV29-1, with a tentative D call TRBD2 (6 bases). The CDR3 contains 15 residues. Trimming took 6 bases from V and 2 from J, leaving 19 bases between them. The germline CDR1 and CDR2 sequences are SQVTM and ANQGSEA. The CDR3: CSVLPQGLTQETQYF. The CDR3 nucleotides are TGCAGCGTCCTGCCCCAGGGACTGACACAAGAGACCCAGTACTTC.